The entry that follows covers one T cell receptor (beta chain) sequence. The source of the sample is a study of T cells in Graves' hyperthyroidism and ophthalmopathy. The CDR3 covers 15 residues. The germline gives CDR1 ENHRY, CDR2 SYGVKD. V was trimmed by 3 bases and J by 0 bases, leaving 11 bases between them. Researchers took RNA transcripts and amplified the TCR beta CDR3 regions from them. Using the HTBI primer set, a first-round RT-PCR was run on the TCR CDR3. TCRdb recomputed calls from the multiplex PCR reads with MiXCR, one row per CDR3 protein. The table lists roughly 570,000 distinct CDR3 sequences, around 45% of them singletons, with approximately 8.4% in the top ten. Each diagnosis was grounded in clinical symptoms, serum thyroxine and TRAb, thyroid ultrasound, and orbital computed tomography.

The origin of this receptor is a woman aged 18-30 years with Graves' hyperthyroidism. The chain uses TRBV10-3 and TRBJ2-5; TRBD1 might be the D (5 bases). The sequenced sample was peripheral blood or thyroid tissue (not recorded which). CDR3 nucleotides: TGTGCCATCAGTGAAGGACATTCGTACCAAGAGACCCAGTACTTC. This gives the protein CAISEGHSYQETQYF.